The present T cell receptor beta chain was sequenced within a study of CD8 T cells in ankylosing spondylitis. On this clonotype itself: The antigen remains unidentified.

Quantitative 5'-RACE with molecular barcodes produced the TCR beta libraries. TCRdb independently ran MiXCR on the 5' RACE reads; one entry per CDR3 protein. The sample holds around 340,000 distinct CDR3 sequences, about 15% seen once. General observations from the study: Past studies reported some motif variants in reactive arthritis synovial fluid and blood. Roughly eight highly homologous variants made up a TCR beta motif that seemed to typify ankylosing spondylitis blood. With a CD8+ phenotype, disease-linked clones were relatively rare in peripheral blood.

This CDR3 has 15 residues. The V end lost 1 base, the J end lost 5 bases, and 13 bases lay between the germline ends. The germline V gene encodes CDR1 SGHDT and CDR2 YYEEEE. V usage is TRBV5-6 and J usage is TRBJ2-1; the D is unclear. The sample taken for sequencing was blood, either unsorted or a sorted T cell fraction (not recorded which). The sequence was obtained from a male donor with ankylosing spondylitis or in good health (not recorded which). The CDR3, as DNA: TGTGCCAGCAGCTTGAGGAGCCACCCCGACAATGAGCAGTTCTTC. This encodes CASSLRSHPDNEQFF.